The clone carrying this TCR beta chain showed up many times. Its antigen is not identified. The data are from a study of T cells in Graves' hyperthyroidism and ophthalmopathy. Across the study: Prior to any treatment, at the point of initial diagnosis, peripheral blood was collected. Study-wide findings and caveats: Most expanded thyroid clonotypes above 0.001 also appeared in blood.

The CDR3 length is 15 residues. Trimming left V 0 bases short and J 1 base short, with 9 bases between. The germline gives CDR1 MNHEY, CDR2 SVGEGT. There were TCR beta CDR3 regions amplified from RNA transcripts. TCR CDR3 regions were first amplified by RT-PCR with HTBI primers. In TCRdb, the multiplex PCR reads were re-called with MiXCR into one record per CDR3 protein. Seen here are about 380,000 distinct CDR3 sequences, under 20% observed once, and the top ten hold 40%. The receptor comes from a man aged 18 to 35 with Graves' ophthalmopathy. This chain uses TRBV6-2 or TRBV6-3 with TRBJ2-5; D gene unclear. The sample consisted of blood. CDR3 nucleotide sequence: TGTGCCAGCAGTTACTCGAGGATCTTCCAAGAGACCCAGTACTTC. Its protein is CASSYSRIFQETQYF.